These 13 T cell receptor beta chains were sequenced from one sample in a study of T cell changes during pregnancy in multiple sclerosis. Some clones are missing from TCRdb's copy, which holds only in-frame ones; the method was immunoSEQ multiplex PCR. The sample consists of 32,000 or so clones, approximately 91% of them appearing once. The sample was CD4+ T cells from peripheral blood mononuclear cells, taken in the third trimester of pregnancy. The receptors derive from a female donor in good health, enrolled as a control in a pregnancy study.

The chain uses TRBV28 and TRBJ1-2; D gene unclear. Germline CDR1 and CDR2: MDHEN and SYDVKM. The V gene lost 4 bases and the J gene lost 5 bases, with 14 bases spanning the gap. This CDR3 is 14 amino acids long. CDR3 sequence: CASSSTGRAYGYTF. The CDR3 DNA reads TGTGCCAGCAGTTCCACCGGGAGGGCATATGGCTACACCTTC.

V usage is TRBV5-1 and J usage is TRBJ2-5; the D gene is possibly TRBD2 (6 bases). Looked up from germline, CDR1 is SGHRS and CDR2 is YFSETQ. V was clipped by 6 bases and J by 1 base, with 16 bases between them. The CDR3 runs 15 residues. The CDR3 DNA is TGCGCCAGCAAGAAAGAAGCGGGTCTCCAAGAGACCCAGTACTTC. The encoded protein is CASKKEAGLQETQYF.

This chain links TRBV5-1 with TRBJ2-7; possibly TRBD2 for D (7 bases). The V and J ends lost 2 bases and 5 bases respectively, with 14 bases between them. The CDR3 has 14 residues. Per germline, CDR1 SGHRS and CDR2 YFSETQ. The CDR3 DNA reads TGCGCCAGCAGCTTTTTACAGGGAGGGGACGAGCAGTACTTC. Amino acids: CASSFLQGGDEQYF.

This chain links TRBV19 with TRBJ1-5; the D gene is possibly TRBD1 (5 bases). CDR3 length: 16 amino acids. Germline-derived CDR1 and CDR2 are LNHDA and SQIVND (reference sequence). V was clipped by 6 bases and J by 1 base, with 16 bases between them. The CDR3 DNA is TGTGCCAGTAGCCCCTCTGGGGGGGTGAGCAATCAGCCCCAGCATTTT. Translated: CASSPSGGVSNQPQHF.

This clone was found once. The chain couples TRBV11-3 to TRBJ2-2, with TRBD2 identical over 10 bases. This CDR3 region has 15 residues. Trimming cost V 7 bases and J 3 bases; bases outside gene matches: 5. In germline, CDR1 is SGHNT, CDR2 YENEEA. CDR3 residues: CASTPGLADTGELFF. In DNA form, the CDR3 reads TGTGCCAGCACCCCCGGACTAGCGGACACCGGGGAGCTGTTTTTT.

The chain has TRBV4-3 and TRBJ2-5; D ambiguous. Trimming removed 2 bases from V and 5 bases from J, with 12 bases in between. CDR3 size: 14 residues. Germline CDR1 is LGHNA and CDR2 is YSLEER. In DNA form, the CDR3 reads TGCGCCAGCAGCCAATTTTATCCGCGGGAGACCCAGTACTTC. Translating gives CASSQFYPRETQYF.

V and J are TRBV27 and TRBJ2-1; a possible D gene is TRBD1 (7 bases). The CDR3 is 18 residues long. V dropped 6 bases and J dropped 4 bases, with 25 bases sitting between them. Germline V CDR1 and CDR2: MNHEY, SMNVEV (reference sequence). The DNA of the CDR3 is TGTGCCAGCAGACAACTGCGGGACAGAGTTCTTTTATACAATGAGCAGTTCTTC. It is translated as CASRQLRDRVLLYNEQFF.

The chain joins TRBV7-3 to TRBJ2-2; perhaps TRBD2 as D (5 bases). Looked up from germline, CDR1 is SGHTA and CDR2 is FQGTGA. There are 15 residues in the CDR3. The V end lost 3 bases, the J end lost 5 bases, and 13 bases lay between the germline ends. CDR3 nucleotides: TGTGCCAGCAGCTTGGTGGGAGAGCTTACCGGGGAGCTGTTTTTT. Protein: CASSLVGELTGELFF.

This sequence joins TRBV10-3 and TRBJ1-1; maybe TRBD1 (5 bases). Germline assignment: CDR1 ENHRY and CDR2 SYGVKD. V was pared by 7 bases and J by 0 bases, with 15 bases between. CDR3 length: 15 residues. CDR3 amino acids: CAITDSLGMNTEAFF. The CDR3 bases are TGTGCCATCACCGACAGCCTAGGGATGAACACTGAAGCTTTCTTT.

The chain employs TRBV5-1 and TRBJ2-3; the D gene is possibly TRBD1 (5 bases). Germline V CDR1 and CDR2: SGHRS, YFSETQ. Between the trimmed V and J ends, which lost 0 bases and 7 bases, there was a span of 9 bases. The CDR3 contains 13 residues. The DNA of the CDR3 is TGCGCCAGCAGCTTGGGCAGGGATAATACGCAGTATTTT. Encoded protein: CASSLGRDNTQYF.

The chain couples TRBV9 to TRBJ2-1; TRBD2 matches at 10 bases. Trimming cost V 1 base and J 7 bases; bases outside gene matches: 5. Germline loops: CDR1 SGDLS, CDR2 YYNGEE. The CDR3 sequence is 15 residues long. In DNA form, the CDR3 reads TGTGCCAGCAGCGTAACGGGACTAGCGAGTAATGAGCAGTTCTTC. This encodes CASSVTGLASNEQFF. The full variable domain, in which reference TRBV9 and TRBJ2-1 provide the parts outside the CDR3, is DSGVTQTPKHLITATGQRVTLRCSPRSGDLSVYWYQQSLDQGLQFLIQYYNGEERAKGNILERFSAQQFPDLHSELNLSSLELGDSALYFCASSVTGLASNEQFFGPGTRLTVL.

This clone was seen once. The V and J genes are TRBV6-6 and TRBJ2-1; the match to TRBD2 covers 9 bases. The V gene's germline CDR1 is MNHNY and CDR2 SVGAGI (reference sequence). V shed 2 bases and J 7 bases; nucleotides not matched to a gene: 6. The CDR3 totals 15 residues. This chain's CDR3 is CASSYIVAGGNEQFF. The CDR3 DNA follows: TGTGCCAGCAGTTACATCGTTGCGGGGGGGAATGAGCAGTTCTTC.

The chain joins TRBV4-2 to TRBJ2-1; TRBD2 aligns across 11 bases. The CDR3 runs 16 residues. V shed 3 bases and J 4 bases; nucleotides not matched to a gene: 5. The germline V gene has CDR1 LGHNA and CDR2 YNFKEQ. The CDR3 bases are TGTGCCAGCAGCCAGGCCGGGACTAGCGGTTACAATGAGCAGTTCTTC. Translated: CASSQAGTSGYNEQFF.